This TCR beta chain was captured by sequencing in a study of blood T cell repertoires in COVID-19. This CDR3 has 15 amino acids. CDR1 is SGHRS, CDR2 YFSETQ, per germline. V dropped 3 bases and J dropped 2; count of bases not matched to a gene: 5. Libraries were prepared by immunoSEQ multiplex PCR; TCRdb keeps only in-frame clonotypes and omits some of them. The sample includes around 330,000 clones, more than 75% seen only once; the top ten take roughly 2.6%. Ages ranged from about 18 to 89 years, with residence in fewer than 25 US areas. Each participant's cohort was designated according to participant-reported clinical history. Cohort 3 donors counted as recovered after two negative PCRs, clearance, or resolved symptoms.

The chain recombines TRBV5-1 with TRBJ2-5, with TRBD2 matching 9 bases. The material sequenced was PBMCs or T cells enriched from blood (not recorded which). The receptor was derived from a man aged 60 to 69 who had recovered from COVID-19. CDR3 in amino acids: CASSSAGGRQETQYF. The CDR3, as DNA: TGCGCCAGCAGCTCAGCGGGAGGAAGACAAGAGACCCAGTACTTC.